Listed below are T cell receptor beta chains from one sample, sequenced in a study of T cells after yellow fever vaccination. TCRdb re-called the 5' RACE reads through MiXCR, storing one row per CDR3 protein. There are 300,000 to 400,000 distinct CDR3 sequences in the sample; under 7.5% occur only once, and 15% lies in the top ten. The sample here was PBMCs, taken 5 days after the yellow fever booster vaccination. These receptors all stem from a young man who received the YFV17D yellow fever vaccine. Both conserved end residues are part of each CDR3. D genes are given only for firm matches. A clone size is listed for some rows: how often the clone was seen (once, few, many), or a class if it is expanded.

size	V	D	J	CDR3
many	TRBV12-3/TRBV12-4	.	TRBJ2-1	CASSLSHYNEQFF
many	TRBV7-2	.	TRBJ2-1	CASSPVPVVTNEQFF
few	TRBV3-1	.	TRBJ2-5	CASSQDPRAGLQETQYF
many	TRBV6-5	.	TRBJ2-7	CASSLQLRTVAQQYF
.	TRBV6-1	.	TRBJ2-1	CASSERIGSSYNEQFF
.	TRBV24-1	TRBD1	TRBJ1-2	CATSDFTGDGYTF
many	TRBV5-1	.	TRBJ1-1	CASKGTSRGEAFF
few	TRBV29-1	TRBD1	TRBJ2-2	CSVRRRDRENTGELFF
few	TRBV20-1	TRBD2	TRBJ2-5	CSARPGLAETQYF
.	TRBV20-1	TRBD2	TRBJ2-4	CSARWTSRQAKNIQYF
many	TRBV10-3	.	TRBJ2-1	CAISEVLADNEQFF
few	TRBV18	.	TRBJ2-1	CASVGDTSYNEQFF
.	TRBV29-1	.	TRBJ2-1	CSVEGPGSEQFF
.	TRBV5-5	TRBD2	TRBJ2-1	CARGLGTIPSEQFF
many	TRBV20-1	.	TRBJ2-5	CSARDPGPSYQETQYF
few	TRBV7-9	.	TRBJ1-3	CASDGIAFSGNTIYF
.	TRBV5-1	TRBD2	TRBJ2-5	CASSDSGKSQETQYF
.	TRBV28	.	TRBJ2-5	CASSANGETQYF
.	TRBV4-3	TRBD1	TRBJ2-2	CASSQEGGPTYTGELFF
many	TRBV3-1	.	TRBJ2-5	CASSPLGGEETQYF
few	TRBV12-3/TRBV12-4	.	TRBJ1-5	CASSLGGVGGRPQHF
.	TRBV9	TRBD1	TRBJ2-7	CASSGRDSNYEQYF
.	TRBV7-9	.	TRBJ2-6	CASSLHGGTGANVLTF
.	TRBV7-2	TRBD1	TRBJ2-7	CASSSTPRTGVGEQYF
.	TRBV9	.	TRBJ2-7	CASSGTNSYEQYF
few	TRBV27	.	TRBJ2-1	CASSFSRGAGNEQFF
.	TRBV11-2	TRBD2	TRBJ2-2	CASSPTEYLAGTTNTGELFF
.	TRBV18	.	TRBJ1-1	CASSPPLKNTEAFF
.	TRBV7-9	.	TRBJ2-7	CASSLFPDYEQYF
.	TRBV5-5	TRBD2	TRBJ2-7	CASSPGGSGRPYEQYF
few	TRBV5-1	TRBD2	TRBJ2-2	CASSRGDTGELFF
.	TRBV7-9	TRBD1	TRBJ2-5	CAAVGQGSQETQYF
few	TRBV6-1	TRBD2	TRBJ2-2	CASRGLAGGKTGELFF